This T cell receptor beta chain was identified in a study of blood T cell repertoires in COVID-19. Study overall: COVID-19 samples from acute and convalescent phases originated in the United States, Italy and Spain. T cells, B-cell-depleted T cells, or PBMCs supplied cDNA or gDNA.

Only in-frame clones appear in the TCRdb table, and some are missing; sequencing was by immunoSEQ multiplex PCR. Of 45,000 to 50,000 clones in the sample, about 83% were seen once. Per germline, CDR1 MDHEN and CDR2 SYDVKM. The CDR3 is 14 residues long. V lost 5 bases and J 11 bases, leaving 21 bases between the germline ends. The sample comprised peripheral blood. This chain uses TRBV28 with TRBJ1-1; a possible D gene is TRBD1 (5 bases). This sequence originates from a man older than 75 in a cohort sampled during active COVID-19. This CDR3 reads CASSVPTGARTAFF. The DNA of the CDR3 is TGTGCCAGCAGTGTGCCGACTGGGGCTCGGACGGCTTTCTTT. Using reference TRBV28 and TRBJ1-1 for the parts outside the CDR3, the full variable domain is DVKVTQSSRYLVKRTGEKVFLECVQDMDHENMFWYRQDPGLGLRLIYFSYDVKMKEKGDIPEGYSVSREKKERFSLILESASTNQTSMYLCASSVPTGARTAFFGQGTRLTVV.